The 30 T cell receptor beta chains in this list originate from one sample, sequenced in a study of yellow fever vaccine responses in identical twins. TCRdb called the RT-PCR reads again in MiXCR, with one record for every CDR3 protein. The sample contains about 16,000 distinct CDR3 sequences, roughly 80% of which appear only once. The sample here was T cells from blood (PBMCs), unsorted or a sorted subset (not recorded which), taken before or after yellow fever vaccination (not recorded which). All receptors come from a woman aged 18-29 years who received the yellow fever vaccine.

V is TRBV5-1 and J is TRBJ1-1; D gene unclear. Germline values: CDR1 SGHRS, CDR2 YFSETQ. There are 15 residues in the CDR3. With 4 bases removed from V and 1 base from J, the gap between germline ends came to 14 bases. This chain's CDR3 is CASSPQPAENTEAFF. As DNA, the CDR3 is TGCGCCAGCAGCCCCCAGCCAGCCGAGAACACTGAAGCTTTCTTT.

CDR3 sequence: CASSEDRGTFSYEQYF. As DNA, the CDR3 is TGTGCCAGCAGTGAGGACAGGGGCACCTTCTCCTACGAGCAGTACTTC. The J gene is TRBJ2-7, the V gene TRBV2, with TRBD1 identical over 9 bases. The CDR3 runs 16 residues. CDR1 and CDR2 from the germline V gene are SNHLY and FYNNEI. J lost 0 bases, V lost 3 bases, and 6 bases had no gene match.

The rearrangement uses TRBV6-5 and TRBJ2-7; TRBD2 aligns across 7 bases. The CDR3 spans 12 residues. CDR1 is MNHEY and CDR2 is SVGAGI in the germline V gene. The V segment lost 0 bases and the J segment 7 bases; nucleotides outside the gene matches: 0. Here the CDR3 reads CASSYSGGEQYF. The CDR3 DNA sequence: TGTGCCAGCAGTTACTCGGGGGGGGAGCAGTACTTC.

The J gene is TRBJ2-2, the V gene TRBV9; unclear D gene. Germline V gene lookup returns CDR1 SGDLS and CDR2 YYNGEE. The CDR3 has 14 residues. The V gene lost 0 bases and the J gene lost 6 bases, with 9 bases spanning the gap. DNA for the CDR3: TGTGCCAGCAGCGTAGCTCTCGAGCCCGGGGAGCTGTTTTTT. Translated: CASSVALEPGELFF. The full variable domain, with the rest looked up from reference TRBV9 and TRBJ2-2, is DSGVTQTPKHLITATGQRVTLRCSPRSGDLSVYWYQQSLDQGLQFLIQYYNGEERAKGNILERFSAQQFPDLHSELNLSSLELGDSALYFCASSVALEPGELFFGEGSRLTVL.

The genes are TRBV18 and TRBJ1-5; no clear D gene. CDR1 is KGHSH and CDR2 is LQKENI in the germline V gene. There are 15 residues in the CDR3. The germline V and J ends were trimmed by 2 bases and 5 bases, with 13 bases remaining between them. The CDR3 nucleotides read TGTGCCAGCTCACCAGGGGTACGTAATGATCAGCCCCAGCATTTT. Amino acids: CASSPGVRNDQPQHF.

The J gene is TRBJ2-7, the V gene TRBV18; D unclear. Germline lookup yields CDR1 KGHSH and CDR2 LQKENI. The CDR3 extends over 15 amino acids. V was pared by 6 bases and J by 0 bases, with 15 bases between. CDR3 bases: TGTGCCAGCTCCCAAGGAGCGTCCATCTCCTACGAGCAGTACTTC. Residues: CASSQGASISYEQYF.

This chain joins TRBV11-1 and TRBJ2-1; the match to TRBD2 covers 12 bases. V lost 1 base and J lost 5; bases outside the gene matches: 6. Per germline, CDR1 SGHAT and CDR2 FQDESV (reference sequence). The length of the CDR3 is 17 residues. CDR3 bases: TGTGCCAGCAGCTTAGTCGTAGGACTAGCGGGAAACAATGAGCAGTTCTTC. As protein: CASSLVVGLAGNNEQFF.

V usage is TRBV27 and J usage is TRBJ1-4, with D unresolved. Germline V gene sequence: CDR1 MNHEY, CDR2 SMNVEV (reference sequence). V shed 1 base and J shed 8 bases, with 11 bases lying between them. The CDR3 runs to 14 residues. CDR3: CASSLYTAGEKLFF. CDR3 in DNA: TGTGCCAGCAGTTTATATACGGCCGGAGAAAAACTGTTTTTT.

V is TRBV20-1 and J is TRBJ2-5; 9 positions match TRBD2. The CDR3 runs to 13 residues. CDR1 and CDR2 from the germline V gene are DFQATT and SNEGSKA (reference sequence). V was clipped by 2 bases and J by 3 bases; unmatched bases: 1. For the CDR3, the DNA is TGCAGTGCTAGACAGCGGGGGGAAGAGACCCAGTACTTC. Its translation is CSARQRGEETQYF.

The sample holds a few counts of this clonotype. The V gene is TRBV7-2, the J gene TRBJ1-2, with no clear D. Deletions cut 4 bases from V and 7 bases from J, with 16 bases between. This CDR3 is 14 amino acids long. CDR1 is SGHTA and CDR2 is FQGNSA in the germline V gene. The CDR3 DNA sequence: TGTGCCAGCAGCTCCTCCGCGGTGCGGGCTGGCTACACCTTC. It encodes CASSSSAVRAGYTF.

The rearrangement uses TRBV19 and TRBJ2-7; D is uncertain. The CDR3 contains 11 residues. CDR1 is LNHDA, CDR2 SQIVND, per germline (reference sequence). V lost 5 bases and J 6 bases, leaving 8 bases between the germline ends. The CDR3 DNA follows: TGTGCCAGTAGTGGAGAATCCGAGCAGTACTTC. This sequence encodes CASSGESEQYF.

A single count supports this clonotype. The rearrangement uses TRBV11-3 and TRBJ2-1; TRBD2 agrees at 9 bases. In germline, CDR1 is SGHNT, CDR2 YENEEA. The ends lost 3 bases at V and 5 bases at J; junction bases unmatched: 11. This CDR3 is 17 amino acids long. The CDR3 DNA reads TGTGCCAGCAGCTTGATTAGGTTAGCGGGGGCCAACAATGAGCAGTTCTTC. This codes for CASSLIRLAGANNEQFF.

This chain connects TRBV11-2 to TRBJ2-7; TRBD2 matches at 7 bases. The germline CDR1 and CDR2 sequences are SGHAT and FQNNGV. The CDR3 spans 15 residues. J was trimmed by 2 bases and V by 0 bases; bases with no gene match: 4. CDR3 sequence: CASSLDASGTYEQYF. CDR3 DNA: TGTGCCAGCAGCTTAGACGCTAGCGGTACCTACGAGCAGTACTTC. Drawing the rest from reference TRBV11-2 and TRBJ2-7, the complete variable domain is EAGVAQSPRYKIIEKRQSVAFWCNPISGHATLYWYQQILGQGPKLLIQFQNNGVVDDSQLPKDRFSAERLKGVDSTLKIQPAKLEDSAVYLCASSLDASGTYEQYFGPGTRLTVT.

The CDR3 coding sequence is TGTGCCAGCAGTGACGGGACAGGGGGCACAGATACGCAGTATTTT. Amino acid sequence: CASSDGTGGTDTQYF. The V gene is TRBV6-4, the J gene TRBJ2-3; 10 nucleotides line up with TRBD1. Per the germline V gene, CDR1 is MRHNA and CDR2 is SNTAGT. This CDR3 contains 15 residues. Trimming removed 2 bases from V and 1 base from J; junction bases left unmatched: 0.

This chain joins TRBV29-1 and TRBJ2-2; D is uncertain. V was shortened by 1 base and J by 6 bases, with 9 bases between the two germline ends. Looked up from germline, CDR1 is SQVTM and CDR2 is ANQGSEA. The CDR3 runs to 13 residues. Here the CDR3 reads CSVEVPPAGELFF. The CDR3 DNA reads TGCAGCGTTGAAGTCCCGCCCGCCGGGGAGCTGTTTTTT.

This clonotype was seen a single time. This chain connects TRBV7-6 to TRBJ2-7, with D tentatively TRBD2 (5 bases). Trimming stripped 1 base from V and 3 bases from J, with 10 bases between. The germline V gene encodes CDR1 SGHVS and CDR2 FNYEAQ. There are 14 residues in the CDR3. For the CDR3, the DNA is TGTGCCAGCAGCTTAGATGAACGGGGCTACGAGCAGTACTTC. Its protein is CASSLDERGYEQYF.

The chain employs TRBV5-4 and TRBJ2-1; D possibly corresponds to TRBD1 (5 bases). Trimming took 1 base from V and 8 from J, leaving 10 bases between them. CDR3 length equals 13 residues. In germline, CDR1 is SGHNT, CDR2 YYREEE (reference sequence). CDR3 in DNA: TGTGCCAGCAGCTTGCCAGGGATCGATGAGCAGTTCTTC. Protein: CASSLPGIDEQFF.

The CDR3 region has the DNA TGTGCCAGCTCACAGGGCAGAACGTCAGTACCCCTCCACTTT. Translating gives CASSQGRTSVPLHF. The rearrangement links TRBV18 to TRBJ1-6; D not resolved. V lost 4 bases to trimming and J lost 12 bases, with 16 bases between them. Germline loops: CDR1 KGHSH, CDR2 LQKENI. The CDR3 consists of 14 residues.

This chain links TRBV11-3 with TRBJ2-5; D ambiguous. CDR1 is SGHNT, CDR2 YENEEA, per germline. The CDR3 consists of 13 residues. The germline V and J ends were trimmed by 2 bases and 1 base, with 5 bases remaining between them. Written as DNA, the CDR3 is TGTGCCAGCAGCTTAATCGGCCAAGAGACCCAGTACTTC. This translates into CASSLIGQETQYF.

This clonotype was seen a few times. The genes are TRBV2 and TRBJ2-1; 8 nucleotides agree with TRBD2. V lost 8 bases to trimming and J lost 5 bases; unmatched junction nucleotides: 11. The CDR3 is made up of 15 amino acids. CDR1 and CDR2 (germline): SNHLY, FYNNEI. The CDR3 reads CASAVELAENNEQFF. The CDR3 region has the DNA TGTGCCAGCGCAGTCGAACTAGCGGAGAACAATGAGCAGTTCTTC.

V and J are TRBV29-1 and TRBJ2-3, with D perhaps TRBD1 (5 bases). The CDR3 is 11 amino acids. V was trimmed by 6 bases and J by 5 bases, leaving 9 bases between them. Germline CDR1 SQVTM, CDR2 ANQGSEA. This CDR3 is CSVDTVDTQYF. Here the CDR3 DNA reads TGCAGCGTGGACACGGTAGATACGCAGTATTTT.

The rearrangement uses TRBV6-2 or TRBV6-3 and TRBJ2-3; D not certain. The CDR3 is 11 residues long. V was shortened by 3 bases and J by 6 bases, with 4 bases between the two germline ends. Germline V lookup: CDR1 MNHEY, CDR2 SVGEGT. The CDR3 here is CASSYGDTQYF. As DNA, the CDR3 is TGTGCCAGCAGTTATGGGGATACGCAGTATTTT.

V usage is TRBV29-1 and J usage is TRBJ2-3, with D unclear. CDR1 and CDR2 from the germline V gene are SQVTM and ANQGSEA. The CDR3 is 15 amino acids. Trimming left V 7 bases short and J 2 bases short, with 19 bases between. The DNA of the CDR3 is TGCAGCGCTTCTCCTGGCAGATTAAACACAGATACGCAGTATTTT. Its protein product is CSASPGRLNTDTQYF.

The chain uses TRBV18 and TRBJ2-7, with 7 bases matching TRBD1. The CDR3 has 14 amino acids. Germline V gives CDR1 KGHSH, CDR2 LQKENI. The V and J ends lost 8 bases and 2 bases, in that order; junction bases with no gene match: 9. CDR3 DNA: TGTGCCAGCACACATGGGACAGAGCCCTACGAGCAGTACTTC. This gives the protein CASTHGTEPYEQYF.

The rearrangement links TRBV18 to TRBJ1-2, with unresolved D. The germline CDR1 and CDR2 sequences are KGHSH and LQKENI. CDR3 length: 14 amino acids. Trimming removed 2 bases from V and 6 bases from J, with 13 bases in between. CDR3 protein: CASSPETSPDGYTF. CDR3 DNA: TGTGCCAGCTCACCAGAGACCTCTCCTGATGGCTACACCTTC.

The chain employs TRBV29-1 and TRBJ2-7; 8 bases match TRBD1. V gave up 0 bases and J gave up 3 bases; unmatched junction bases: 4. This CDR3 has 14 residues. The germline gives CDR1 SQVTM, CDR2 ANQGSEA. In DNA form, the CDR3 reads TGCAGCGTTGAAGACTCCGGGACAGGCTACGAGCAGTACTTC. This sequence encodes CSVEDSGTGYEQYF.

The rearrangement links TRBV29-1 to TRBJ1-1, with TRBD1 matching 11 bases. Germline lookup yields CDR1 SQVTM and CDR2 ANQGSEA. The CDR3 totals 15 residues. With V trimmed by 5 bases and J by 7 bases, 12 bases remained unmatched. Written as DNA, the CDR3 is TGCAGCGTTTGGGCCGGACAGGGGGCGCGAGGTGAAGCTTTCTTT. Its protein is CSVWAGQGARGEAFF.

This sequence joins TRBV12-3 or TRBV12-4 and TRBJ2-2, with 8 bases that match TRBD1. The CDR3 totals 14 residues. J gave up 4 bases and V 7 bases, and 5 bases lay outside the gene matches. The CDR3 DNA reads TGTGCCAGCACTAGGGACAGGAGCACCGGGGAGCTGTTTTTT. Translating gives CASTRDRSTGELFF.

This clonotype was seen a single time. The J gene is TRBJ2-7, the V gene TRBV29-1; D unclear. Trimming took 8 bases from V and 2 from J, leaving 13 bases between them. CDR3 size: 12 residues. Germline assignment: CDR1 SQVTM and CDR2 ANQGSEA. CDR3 protein: CSIRSGTYEQYF. Here the CDR3 DNA reads TGCAGCATAAGGAGTGGAACCTACGAGCAGTACTTC.

The J gene is TRBJ1-1, the V gene TRBV6-1; D call uncertain. This CDR3 contains 12 residues. Germline CDR1 reads MNHNS; CDR2 reads SASEGT. Trimming left V 6 bases short and J 1 base short, with 6 bases between. This CDR3 is CASRTGNTEAFF. CDR3 in DNA: TGTGCCAGCAGGACTGGGAACACTGAAGCTTTCTTT.